These 2 T cell receptor beta chains were sequenced from one sample in a study of a mutant IDH1 vaccine in newly diagnosed glioma. The time point denotes: week 5, during vaccination. What each vaccine dose contained was 300 ug of mutant IDH1 20-mer peptide, accompanied by topical imiquimod. Their antigen targets remain unknown. Clones were sequenced by immunoSEQ multiplex PCR, and TCRdb holds only the in-frame ones, with some missing. Among 25,000 to 30,000 clones listed, approximately 88% were seen once. The source was PBMCs, collected from a glioma patient whose treatment included an IDH1 peptide vaccine. The receptors originated from a man younger than 30 with glioma.

This chain joins TRBV9 and TRBJ2-6; TRBD2 matches 15 bases. Unmatched junction bases numbered 8, after V lost 4 bases and J lost 3 bases. CDR3 size: 19 residues. Germline CDR1 SGDLS, CDR2 YYNGEE. The CDR3: CASSPGLAGGPRGANVLTF. As DNA, the CDR3 is TGTGCCAGCAGCCCAGGACTAGCGGGAGGGCCTCGTGGGGCCAACGTCCTGACTTTC.

V and J are TRBV2 and TRBJ1-1; D gene ambiguous. The V end lost 4 bases, the J end lost 1 base, and 10 bases lay between the germline ends. In germline, CDR1 is SNHLY, CDR2 FYNNEI. The CDR3 is 14 residues long. CDR3 sequence (DNA): TGTGCCAGCAGTGCCAACGGAAAGAACACTGAAGCTTTCTTT. It encodes CASSANGKNTEAFF.